Following are 17 T cell receptor beta chains from one sample sequenced in a study of regulatory T cells in long-lasting Graves disease. For TCR beta, libraries came from iRepertoire HTBI primers and Arm-PCR of CDR3 regions. TCRdb fed the multiplex PCR reads into MiXCR, producing one record per CDR3 protein. The sample has roughly 420,000 distinct CDR3 sequences; 15% to 20% are singletons. As to time point: newly diagnosed GD, antithyroid drugs for less than 3 months. The authors made the TCR library using RNA they extracted from PBMCs. These data are also associated with another study on T cells in Graves' hyperthyroidism and ophthalmopathy.

This specimen consisted of peripheral blood mononuclear cells (PBMCs), obtained at new diagnosis, from a patient treated with antithyroid drugs. Every receptor here comes from a woman aged 18-29 years with Graves disease.

This chain joins TRBV28 and TRBJ2-2; perhaps D is TRBD1 or TRBD2 (6 bases each). Germline loops: CDR1 MDHEN, CDR2 SYDVKM. This CDR3 comprises 17 residues. Trimming cost V 5 bases and J 4 bases, with 20 bases left between them. The CDR3 DNA reads TGTGCCAGCAGTGGTCGGGGGCCCCAAGGGGGCACCGGGGAGCTGTTTTTT. Its protein is CASSGRGPQGGTGELFF.

This clonotype turned up a few times. The rearrangement joins TRBV4-3 to TRBJ2-2; no firm D call. Germline values: CDR1 LGHNA, CDR2 YSLEER. The CDR3 consists of 13 residues. V was pared by 1 base and J by 8 bases, with 8 bases between. In DNA, the CDR3 is TGCGCCAGCAGCCAAGTTCAGGAAGGGGAGCTGTTTTTT. As protein: CASSQVQEGELFF.

This clonotype has at least ten counts. It is unclear where the CDR3 begins or ends on the DNA, so no DNA is shown, and the CDR3 is as TCRdb lists it. This chain joins TRBV30 and TRBJ2-7; the table assigns TRBD2, which was not confirmed against the DNA. The V gene's germline CDR1 is GTSNPN and CDR2 SVGIG (reference sequence). The CDR3 spans 14 amino acids, including both terminal residues. CDR3 sequence: CAWSVASGSDPRHF.

Regarding this clonotype: With a much larger clone just one base away, this may be a read error. The J gene is TRBJ2-7, the V gene TRBV7-9, with a possible D match to TRBD2 (6 bases). Germline V gene data show CDR1 as SEHNR and CDR2 as FQNEAQ (reference sequence). The CDR3 runs 15 residues. Here the CDR3 reads CASSSRTNPSHEQYF. The CDR3 nucleotides read TGTGCCAGCAGCTCAAGGACTAACCCCTCCCACGAGCAGTACTTC.

This clonotype was counted ten times or more. This chain connects TRBV20-1 to TRBJ1-5; 10 nucleotides agree with TRBD1. The V segment lost 3 bases and the J segment 5 bases; nucleotides outside the gene matches: 7. The CDR3 covers 15 residues. CDR1 and CDR2 (germline): DFQATT, SNEGSKA (reference sequence). CDR3 residues: CSASITGTGDQPQHF. The CDR3 DNA is TGCAGTGCTAGTATCACCGGGACAGGGGATCAGCCCCAGCATTTT.

The chain recombines TRBV2 with TRBJ2-7, with D unclear. Trimming removed 4 bases at V and 0 bases at J, with 13 bases between. In germline, CDR1 is SNHLY, CDR2 FYNNEI. This CDR3 spans 15 amino acids. This CDR3 reads CASSVLQDTSYEQYF. For the CDR3, the DNA is TGTGCCAGCAGTGTGCTGCAGGATACCTCCTACGAGCAGTACTTC. Drawing the rest from reference TRBV2 and TRBJ2-7, the complete variable domain is EPEVTQTPSHQVTQMGQEVILRCVPISNHLYFYWYRQILGQKVEFLVSFYNNEISEKSEIFDDQFSVERPDGSNFTLKIRSTKLEDSAMYFCASSVLQDTSYEQYFGPGTRLTVT.

This clonotype was counted between two and nine times. The CDR3 reads CASSLGPKNQETQYF. For the CDR3, the DNA is TGTGCCAGCAGCTTGGGACCGAAAAACCAAGAGACCCAGTACTTC. The chain combines TRBV5-5 with TRBJ2-5; D remains unclear. Germline loops: CDR1 SGHKS, CDR2 YYEKEE (reference sequence). The germline V and J ends were trimmed by 0 bases and 0 bases, with 9 bases remaining between them. The CDR3 is made up of 15 amino acids.

V usage is TRBV2 and J usage is TRBJ2-3; 12 bases map to TRBD2. The CDR3 is made up of 15 amino acids. V was pared by 7 bases and J by 6 bases, with 8 bases of the junction left unmatched. Germline loops: CDR1 SNHLY, CDR2 FYNNEI. For the CDR3, the DNA is TGTGCCAGCAAGTCCCTAGCGGGAGGGGGGGATACGCAGTATTTT. This sequence encodes CASKSLAGGGDTQYF.

This clonotype has a count of ten or more. V is TRBV14 and J is TRBJ2-5; 11 bases map to TRBD2. Germline lookup yields CDR1 SGHDN and CDR2 FVKESK. This CDR3 has 15 residues. V dropped 4 bases and J dropped 5; count of bases not matched to a gene: 6. Here the CDR3 DNA reads TGTGCCAGCAGCCGTCGACTAGCGGGAATGGAGACCCAGTACTTC. This translates into CASSRRLAGMETQYF.

This clonotype has just a few counts. The CDR3: CASSLAGTSGRKGEQFF. The CDR3 coding sequence is TGTGCCAGCAGCTTAGCCGGGACTAGCGGGAGAAAAGGTGAGCAGTTCTTC. V is TRBV7-9 and J is TRBJ2-1; the match to TRBD2 covers 14 bases. Germline values: CDR1 SEHNR, CDR2 FQNEAQ (reference sequence). With V trimmed by 0 bases and J by 9 bases, 7 bases remained unmatched. The CDR3 covers 17 residues.

This chain uses TRBV7-3 with TRBJ2-3; possible D gene TRBD1, 6 bases. The germline gives CDR1 SGHTA, CDR2 FQGTGA. Deletions cut 4 bases from V and 6 bases from J, with 14 bases between. The CDR3 consists of 14 residues. This CDR3 reads CASSSNRVGDTQYF. DNA for the CDR3: TGTGCCAGCAGCTCAAACAGGGTAGGGGATACGCAGTATTTT.

This clonotype was observed a handful of times. This chain joins TRBV6-2 or TRBV6-3 and TRBJ2-5; the D gene is possibly TRBD2 (5 bases). CDR1 is MNHEY, CDR2 SVGEGT, per germline. There are 14 residues in the CDR3. The V gene lost 2 bases and the J gene lost 7 bases, with 14 bases spanning the gap. The CDR3 spells CASSYPQRTGTQYF. DNA of the CDR3: TGTGCCAGCAGTTACCCCCAGCGGACGGGGACCCAGTACTTC.

The chain has TRBV10-3 and TRBJ2-3; TRBD2 agrees at 12 bases. With 8 bases clipped from V and 4 bases from J, the junction kept 10 bases outside the gene matches. From germline, CDR1 is ENHRY and CDR2 SYGVKD. This CDR3 spans 16 amino acids. The CDR3 DNA follows: TGTGCCATCGGAAGCTTTCGACTAGCGGGAGCAGATACGCAGTATTTT. Residues: CAIGSFRLAGADTQYF.

This clonotype was seen repeatedly, ten times or more. The chain employs TRBV11-3 and TRBJ2-1; the match to TRBD2 covers 11 bases. V dropped 2 bases and J dropped 9; count of bases not matched to a gene: 6. The CDR3 is 15 amino acids. Germline CDR1 and CDR2: SGHNT and YENEEA. CDR3 bases: TGTGCCAGCAGCTTACTTAGCGGGAGGGCCCTTGAGCAGTTCTTC. It codes for CASSLLSGRALEQFF. The full variable domain, its missing parts supplied by reference TRBV11-3 and TRBJ2-1, is EAGVVQSPRYKIIEKKQPVAFWCNPISGHNTLYWYLQNLGQGPELLIRYENEEAVDDSQLPKDRFSAERLKGVDSTLKIQPAELGDSAVYLCASSLLSGRALEQFFGPGTRLTVL.

The J gene is TRBJ1-4, the V gene TRBV3-1, with 8 bases identical to TRBD1. This CDR3 contains 14 residues. After removal of 4 bases from V and 8 bases from J, the junction contained 6 bases not matched to a gene. CDR1 and CDR2 from the germline V gene are LGHDT and YNNKEL (reference sequence). This CDR3 reads CASSLQGAREKLFF. In DNA form, the CDR3 reads TGTGCCAGCAGCCTCCAGGGGGCGAGGGAAAAACTGTTTTTT.

This clonotype was detected ten times or more. The V gene is TRBV2, the J gene TRBJ1-5, with unresolved D. Germline CDR1 reads SNHLY; CDR2 reads FYNNEI. The CDR3 is 15 amino acids. Deletions cut 7 bases from V and 1 base from J, with 14 bases between. The CDR3 DNA sequence: TGTGCCAGCAAGGGCGGGCAGAGGAGCAATCAGCCCCAGCATTTT. It translates to CASKGGQRSNQPQHF. The full variable domain, its missing parts supplied by reference TRBV2 and TRBJ1-5, is EPEVTQTPSHQVTQMGQEVILRCVPISNHLYFYWYRQILGQKVEFLVSFYNNEISEKSEIFDDQFSVERPDGSNFTLKIRSTKLEDSAMYFCASKGGQRSNQPQHFGDGTRLSIL.

Ten or more counts support this clonotype. In DNA form, the CDR3 reads TGTGCCAGCACCCCTTCTTACGAGCAGTACTTC. Its protein is CASTPSYEQYF. This rearrangement joins TRBV2 to TRBJ2-7, with unresolved D. Germline V gene data show CDR1 as SNHLY and CDR2 as FYNNEI. Trimming took 7 bases from V and 4 from J, leaving 8 bases between them. The CDR3 spans 11 residues. Looking up the rest from reference TRBV2 and TRBJ2-7 gives the full variable domain: EPEVTQTPSHQVTQMGQEVILRCVPISNHLYFYWYRQILGQKVEFLVSFYNNEISEKSEIFDDQFSVERPDGSNFTLKIRSTKLEDSAMYFCASTPSYEQYFGPGTRLTVT.